What follows are 25 T cell receptor beta chains derived from one specimen sequenced in a study of blood T cell repertoires in COVID-19. Libraries were prepared by immunoSEQ multiplex PCR; TCRdb keeps only in-frame clonotypes and omits some of them. The sample records 140,000 to 150,000 clones, about four fifths being singletons. Sequencing was carried out using peripheral blood. These receptor sequences come from a man aged 65 to 79 who had recovered from COVID-19.

Worth noting for this clone: At one end, the junction sequence differs from germline, possibly due to a read error. The genes are TRBV7-8 and TRBJ2-1; TRBD2 matches at 9 bases. The length of the CDR3 is 12 residues. Germline V gives CDR1 SGHVS, CDR2 FQNEAQ. Here the CDR3 reads CASSLRPGLAVF. The CDR3 bases are TGTGCCAGCAGCCTCAGACCGGGACTAGCCGTCTTC.

CDR3 nucleotide sequence: TGTGCCAGCAGCTTAATGGGAGAAGAGACCCAGTACTTC. This encodes CASSLMGEETQYF. The chain links TRBV7-9 to TRBJ2-5, with D possibly matching TRBD2 (5 bases). Germline CDR1 reads SEHNR; CDR2 reads FQNEAQ (reference sequence). The CDR3 is 13 residues long. V dropped 2 bases and J dropped 3 bases, with 7 bases sitting between them. The full variable domain, completed using reference TRBV7-9 and TRBJ2-5, is DTGVSQNPRHKITKRGQNVTFRCDPISEHNRLYWYRQTLGQGPEFLTYFQNEAQLEKSRLLSDRFSAERPKGSFSTLEIQRTEQGDSAMYLCASSLMGEETQYFGPGTRLLVL.

This clone has more than one count but fewer than ten. The CDR3 DNA sequence: TGCGCCAGCAGTGAGTCCGGTACAGGGAGAGACGAGCAGTACTTC. This encodes CASSESGTGRDEQYF. V usage is TRBV10-1 and J usage is TRBJ2-7, with a possible D match to TRBD1 (6 bases). V gave up 0 bases and J gave up 5 bases, with 14 bases separating them. This CDR3 region has 15 residues. CDR1 WNHNN and CDR2 SYGVQD come from the germline V gene (reference sequence).

In this sample, this clone turned up a few times. The rearrangement joins TRBV6-2 or TRBV6-3 to TRBJ2-5, with 9 bases aligning to TRBD2. Germline CDR1 MNHEY, CDR2 SVGEGT. With V trimmed by 0 bases and J by 2 bases, 4 bases remained unmatched. This CDR3 is built from 16 residues. The DNA for the CDR3 is TGTGCCAGCAGTTACTCCGGCGGGAGGGGGCAAGAGACCCAGTACTTC. Encoded protein: CASSYSGGRGQETQYF.

This clone was counted once. The chain is built from TRBV12-3 or TRBV12-4 and TRBJ2-7; tentative D call: TRBD2 (6 bases). This CDR3 region has 12 residues. The V gene lost 3 bases and the J gene lost 5 bases, with 8 bases spanning the gap. The CDR3 DNA reads TGTGCCAGCAGTTTGGGCGGGAACGAGCAGTACTTC. It encodes CASSLGGNEQYF.

The V and J genes are TRBV12-5 and TRBJ2-1; D possibly corresponds to TRBD2 (5 bases). The V gene's germline CDR1 is LGHNT and CDR2 FRNRAP. There are 17 residues in the CDR3. With 3 bases removed from V and 0 bases from J, the gap between germline ends came to 15 bases. Written as DNA, the CDR3 is TGTGCTAGTGGTTTCAACGGGATCGTTAGCTCCTACAATGAGCAGTTCTTC. Protein product: CASGFNGIVSSYNEQFF.

This clone was observed once. The genes are TRBV27 and TRBJ2-2; TRBD2 matches 8 bases. After removal of 3 bases from V and 5 bases from J, the junction contained 5 bases not matched to a gene. The CDR3 contains 15 residues. Germline V gene data show CDR1 as MNHEY and CDR2 as SMNVEV (reference sequence). CDR3 in DNA: TGTGCCAGCAGTTTCTCGGGACTAGTAACCGGGGAGCTGTTTTTT. Its protein product is CASSFSGLVTGELFF.

V and J are TRBV3-1 (or the pseudogene TRBV3-2) and TRBJ2-3; 11 nucleotides align to TRBD1. Germline CDR1 and CDR2: LGHDT and YNNKEL (reference sequence). The CDR3 is 16 residues long. J lost 6 bases, V lost 2 bases, and 7 bases had no gene match. The CDR3, as DNA: TGTGCCAGCAGCCAAACCGGGACAGGGGGACGGGATACGCAGTATTTT. Its protein product is CASSQTGTGGRDTQYF.

The table lists this clone with a few counts. The J gene is TRBJ2-7, the V gene TRBV2, with D possibly TRBD1 on 6 matching bases. The CDR3 is 13 residues long. Trimming pared 6 bases from V and 2 bases from J, leaving 11 bases between. Germline V gives CDR1 SNHLY, CDR2 FYNNEI. In DNA form, the CDR3 reads TGTGCCAGCAGGCCGACAGGAGCCTACGAGCAGTACTTC. As protein: CASRPTGAYEQYF.

The V and J genes are TRBV5-4 and TRBJ1-1; D remains unclear. The V gene lost 7 bases and the J gene lost 5 bases, with 9 bases spanning the gap. The length of the CDR3 is 11 residues. In germline, CDR1 is SGHNT, CDR2 YYREEE (reference sequence). The CDR3 sequence is CASHGLTEAFF. The CDR3 DNA reads as TGTGCCAGCCACGGACTTACTGAAGCTTTCTTT.

Only a few counts were recorded for this clone. The chain employs TRBV7-9 and TRBJ1-4; TRBD1 matches 7 bases. Germline V gene sequence: CDR1 SEHNR, CDR2 FQNEAQ (reference sequence). The CDR3 covers 14 residues. J gave up 8 bases and V 4 bases, and 7 bases lay outside the gene matches. CDR3 region: CASSSTGLAEKLFF. The CDR3 nucleotides are TGTGCCAGCAGCTCGACAGGGCTGGCGGAAAAACTGTTTTTT.

J is TRBJ2-7 and V is TRBV3-1 (or the pseudogene TRBV3-2); 10 nucleotides agree with TRBD2. Germline CDR1 is LGHDT and CDR2 is YNNKEL (reference sequence). CDR3 length: 17 residues. Trimming at V came to 0 bases and at J to 4 bases, leaving 9 bases not matched to a gene. CDR3 amino acids: CASSQDSGLAEIYEQYF. DNA for the CDR3: TGTGCCAGCAGCCAAGATAGTGGACTAGCGGAGATATACGAGCAGTACTTC.

The chain joins TRBV5-1 to TRBJ1-1, with D hard to call. The length of the CDR3 is 13 residues. V lost 6 bases and J 4 bases, leaving 13 bases between the germline ends. Germline CDR1 reads SGHRS; CDR2 reads YFSETQ. The chain's CDR3 is CASTSPPSTEAFF. The CDR3 DNA follows: TGCGCCAGCACTTCCCCGCCTAGCACTGAAGCTTTCTTT. Supplemented by reference TRBV5-1 and TRBJ1-1, the full variable domain reads KAGVTQTPRYLIKTRGQQVTLSCSPISGHRSVSWYQQTPGQGLQFLFEYFSETQRNKGNFPGRFSGRQFSNSRSEMNVSTLELGDSALYLCASTSPPSTEAFFGQGTRLTVV.

The chain recombines TRBV6-5 with TRBJ2-1, with D possibly TRBD2 on 6 matching bases. The ends were cut back, 7 bases at V and 2 bases at J, with 15 bases in the middle. Germline V lookup: CDR1 MNHEY, CDR2 SVGAGI. The CDR3 loop spans 15 amino acids. This CDR3 is CASTGKAGPYNEQFF. The CDR3, as DNA: TGTGCCAGCACCGGTAAAGCGGGCCCCTACAATGAGCAGTTCTTC.

This chain links TRBV9 with TRBJ2-5; 12 bases align to TRBD1. CDR1 is SGDLS and CDR2 is YYNGEE in the germline V gene. V lost 4 bases and J lost 5; bases outside the gene matches: 9. The CDR3 spans 16 residues. Here the CDR3 DNA reads TGTGCCAGCAGCCAAGCGGGACAGGGGGCGGTTGAGACCCAGTACTTC. Translation gives CASSQAGQGAVETQYF.

The chain joins TRBV5-1 to TRBJ2-1, with 8 bases aligning to TRBD1. Germline V gives CDR1 SGHRS, CDR2 YFSETQ. The CDR3 runs 15 residues. Trimming cost V 3 bases and J 5 bases; bases outside gene matches: 7. Here the CDR3 reads CASSSTGGGNNEQFF. The CDR3 nucleotides are TGCGCCAGCAGCTCAACAGGGGGAGGAAACAATGAGCAGTTCTTC. Filled out from reference TRBV5-1 and TRBJ2-1, the complete variable domain reads KAGVTQTPRYLIKTRGQQVTLSCSPISGHRSVSWYQQTPGQGLQFLFEYFSETQRNKGNFPGRFSGRQFSNSRSEMNVSTLELGDSALYLCASSSTGGGNNEQFFGPGTRLTVL.

The rearrangement uses TRBV9 and TRBJ2-2; 7 nucleotides match TRBD2. CDR1 is SGDLS and CDR2 is YYNGEE in the germline V gene. The CDR3 is 15 residues long. The V segment lost 1 base and the J segment 1 base; nucleotides outside the gene matches: 1. For the CDR3, the DNA is TGTGCCAGCAGCGTATCTAGCGGGAACACCGGGGAGCTGTTTTTT. Protein: CASSVSSGNTGELFF.

This chain links TRBV30 with TRBJ1-4, with D perhaps matching TRBD1 (6 bases). Germline values: CDR1 GTSNPN, CDR2 SVGIG (reference sequence). Trimming took off 3 bases at V and 8 bases at J, with 19 bases between the two ends. CDR3 length equals 15 residues. The CDR3 DNA reads as TGTGCCTGGAGCCCCTTAGGGGGTGACCTCGAAAAACTGTTTTTT. Protein product: CAWSPLGGDLEKLFF.

Only one count was recorded for this clone. The rearrangement links TRBV27 to TRBJ2-1; TRBD2 might be the D (5 bases). CDR3 size: 12 residues. Trimming shortened V by 4 bases and J by 9 bases, and 10 bases separated the two germline ends. Germline assignment: CDR1 MNHEY and CDR2 SMNVEV (reference sequence). CDR3 residues: CASSSGGSEQFF. DNA for the CDR3: TGTGCCAGCAGTTCCGGAGGATCTGAGCAGTTCTTC.

V and J are TRBV18 and TRBJ2-5; 9 bases fit TRBD1. Germline CDR1 reads KGHSH; CDR2 reads LQKENI. CDR3 length: 15 amino acids. V lost 0 bases, J lost 5 bases, and 4 bases stayed unmatched. Here the CDR3 reads CASSPPVGQGETQYF. The CDR3 nucleotides read TGTGCCAGCTCACCACCGGTGGGACAGGGTGAGACCCAGTACTTC.

The chain carries TRBV28 and TRBJ2-3; D is possibly TRBD2 (6 bases). V was pared by 8 bases and J by 2 bases, with 14 bases between. The CDR3 is 14 residues long. Germline CDR1 MDHEN, CDR2 SYDVKM. CDR3 sequence reads: CASREWRDTDTQYF. Here the CDR3 DNA reads TGTGCCAGCCGGGAGTGGAGGGACACAGATACGCAGTATTTT.

The genes are TRBV10-2 and TRBJ2-7; D is ambiguous. V was clipped by 9 bases and J by 2 bases, with 8 bases between them. Looked up from germline, CDR1 is WSHSY and CDR2 is SAAADI. The CDR3 has 11 residues. This CDR3 reads CASLATYEQYF. The CDR3 nucleotides read TGCGCCAGTTTAGCAACCTACGAGCAGTACTTC.

This clone has only one observation. The chain uses TRBV2 and TRBJ2-2; 9 nucleotides match TRBD1. The V and J ends lost 3 bases and 3 bases, in that order; junction bases with no gene match: 2. This CDR3 comprises 15 residues. The V gene's germline CDR1 is SNHLY and CDR2 FYNNEI. The CDR3 is CASSEGQGYTGELFF. CDR3 bases: TGTGCCAGCAGTGAGGGACAGGGATACACCGGGGAGCTGTTTTTT.

V gene TRBV19 combines with J gene TRBJ2-6; D ambiguous. V was pared by 0 bases and J by 0 bases, with 9 bases between. CDR3 length: 17 residues. Per germline, CDR1 LNHDA and CDR2 SQIVND (reference sequence). The chain's CDR3 is CASSIDGGNSGANVLTF. As DNA, the CDR3 is TGTGCCAGTAGTATAGACGGCGGCAACTCTGGGGCCAACGTCCTGACTTTC. The variable domain in full, with the rest retrieved from reference TRBV19 and TRBJ2-6, is DGGITQSPKYLFRKEGQNVTLSCEQNLNHDAMYWYRQDPGQGLRLIYYSQIVNDFQKGDIAEGYSVSREKKESFPLTVTSAQKNPTAFYLCASSIDGGNSGANVLTFGAGSRLTVL.

The rearrangement uses TRBV7-2 and TRBJ2-5; D is unclear. Germline CDR1 reads SGHTA; CDR2 reads FQGNSA. CDR3 length equals 14 residues. The V and J ends lost 1 base and 4 bases respectively, with 10 bases between them. This CDR3 is CASSLDASRETQYF. The CDR3 bases are TGTGCCAGCAGCTTAGATGCGTCGCGAGAGACCCAGTACTTC.